This entry lists 18 T cell receptor beta chains sequenced from one sample in a study of blood T cell repertoires in COVID-19. Method: immunoSEQ multiplex PCR; TCRdb's copy keeps in-frame clones and lacks some. The repertoire holds about 200,000 clones, with 70% to 90% as singletons. What was sequenced was peripheral blood. The receptors were sampled from a man aged 60-69 years with acute or convalescent COVID-19.

The CDR3 nucleotides are TGTGCCAGCAGTTTCCGGTATAACTATGGCTACACCTTC. The encoded protein is CASSFRYNYGYTF. The genes are TRBV12-3 or TRBV12-4 and TRBJ1-2; D gene unclear. The CDR3 has 13 amino acids. Trimming shortened V by 3 bases and J by 1 base, and 6 bases separated the two germline ends.

The CDR3 here is CASSPGYQETQYF. In DNA, the CDR3 is TGTGCCAGCAGCCCGGGGTACCAAGAGACCCAGTACTTC. This chain connects TRBV11-3 to TRBJ2-5; D may be TRBD2 (5 bases). This CDR3 spans 13 amino acids. CDR1 SGHNT and CDR2 YENEEA come from the germline V gene. V shed 5 bases and J shed 0 bases, with 7 bases lying between them.

The rearrangement uses TRBV27 and TRBJ2-1; maybe TRBD2 (5 bases). The CDR3 is 15 residues long. Trimming removed 7 bases from V and 0 bases from J, with 13 bases in between. From germline, CDR1 is MNHEY and CDR2 SMNVEV (reference sequence). CDR3 region: CASTTGLASYNEQFF. The DNA for the CDR3 is TGTGCCAGCACCACCGGGCTAGCCTCCTACAATGAGCAGTTCTTC.

The chain uses TRBV27 and TRBJ1-5, with D possibly matching TRBD1 (5 bases). Trimming took 6 bases from V and 9 from J, leaving 18 bases between them. This CDR3 is 14 amino acids long. Germline CDR1 reads MNHEY; CDR2 reads SMNVEV (reference sequence). Here the CDR3 reads CASSLTSTGPPQHF. DNA of the CDR3: TGTGCCAGCAGCCTAACCTCCACAGGTCCGCCCCAGCATTTT.

The chain carries TRBV4-3 and TRBJ2-7; 9 bases map to TRBD2. V was clipped by 1 base and J by 4 bases; unmatched bases: 2. The CDR3 extends over 14 amino acids. CDR1 LGHNA and CDR2 YSLEER come from the germline V gene. The chain's CDR3 is CASSQVRGGYEQYF. The CDR3 nucleotides are TGCGCCAGCAGCCAAGTGCGGGGGGGTTACGAGCAGTACTTC.

This chain joins TRBV29-1 and TRBJ2-3, with 7 bases that match TRBD1. Germline assignment: CDR1 SQVTM and CDR2 ANQGSEA. This CDR3 is built from 12 residues. Germline trimming cut 7 bases from V and 2 bases from J; bases unmatched to any gene: 3. CDR3 sequence (DNA): TGCAGCGCACAGGGGAACACAGATACGCAGTATTTT. Encoded protein: CSAQGNTDTQYF.

The rearrangement joins TRBV7-9 to TRBJ2-3; D might be TRBD1 (6 bases). Trimming pared 5 bases from V and 3 bases from J, leaving 15 bases between. CDR1 SEHNR and CDR2 FQNEAQ come from the germline V gene (reference sequence). CDR3 length: 15 residues. As DNA, the CDR3 is TGTGCCAGCAGCCCCCACAGGGTCGTGACAGATACGCAGTATTTT. It is translated as CASSPHRVVTDTQYF.

V gene TRBV4-3 combines with J gene TRBJ2-7, with 15 bases lining up with TRBD2. V was clipped by 4 bases and J by 5 bases; unmatched bases: 3. This CDR3 is 15 amino acids long. The germline V gene encodes CDR1 LGHNA and CDR2 YSLEER. CDR3 sequence: CASSLGLAGGNEQYF. The CDR3 bases are TGCGCCAGCAGCCTCGGACTAGCGGGAGGGAACGAGCAGTACTTC.

V usage is TRBV27 and J usage is TRBJ1-1; 9 bases map to TRBD1. CDR3 length: 15 residues. CDR1 is MNHEY and CDR2 is SMNVEV in the germline V gene (reference sequence). Germline trimming cut 2 bases from V and 0 bases from J; bases unmatched to any gene: 1. CDR3 sequence: CASSLGTGMNTEAFF. In nucleotides, the CDR3 is TGTGCCAGCAGTTTAGGGACAGGGATGAACACTGAAGCTTTCTTT.

CDR3 in amino acids: CASSRPGLAVYEQYF. CDR3 nucleotide sequence: TGTGCCAGCAGCCGGCCGGGACTAGCGGTGTACGAGCAGTACTTC. The chain couples TRBV5-6 to TRBJ2-7; TRBD2 agrees at 11 bases. Germline values: CDR1 SGHDT, CDR2 YYEEEE. The CDR3 is 15 amino acids. V dropped 4 bases and J dropped 4; count of bases not matched to a gene: 7.

V and J are TRBV29-1 and TRBJ1-3; D is possibly TRBD1 (6 bases). The germline V and J ends were trimmed by 0 bases and 5 bases, with 11 bases remaining between them. The germline V gene has CDR1 SQVTM and CDR2 ANQGSEA. This CDR3 has 14 residues. The CDR3 coding sequence is TGCAGCGTTGAAGAGCGGGGGCGCCGAAACACCATATATTTT. It is translated as CSVEERGRRNTIYF. Complete variable domain (other parts from reference TRBV29-1 and TRBJ1-3): SAVISQKPSRDICQRGTSLTIQCQVDSQVTMMFWYRQQPGQSLTLIATANQGSEATYESGFVIDKFPISRPNLTFSTLTVSNMSPEDSSIYLCSVEERGRRNTIYFGEGSWLTVV.

CDR3 coding DNA: TGTGCCAGCAGCTTGGGCAGGGGCGTGAACACTGAAGCTTTCTTT. Translating it yields CASSLGRGVNTEAFF. This chain joins TRBV7-9 and TRBJ1-1, with a possible D match to TRBD1 (6 bases). There are 15 residues in the CDR3. The ends were cut back, 3 bases at V and 0 bases at J, with 11 bases in the middle. CDR1 and CDR2 (germline): SEHNR, FQNEAQ (reference sequence). The variable domain in full, completed from reference TRBV7-9 and TRBJ1-1, reads DTGVSQNPRHKITKRGQNVTFRCDPISEHNRLYWYRQTLGQGPEFLTYFQNEAQLEKSRLLSDRFSAERPKGSFSTLEIQRTEQGDSAMYLCASSLGRGVNTEAFFGQGTRLTVV.

This rearrangement joins TRBV19 to TRBJ2-2; 7 bases align to TRBD2. There are 14 residues in the CDR3. V was clipped by 8 bases and J by 6 bases; unmatched bases: 9. The germline V gene encodes CDR1 LNHDA and CDR2 SQIVND (reference sequence). CDR3 loop: CASPRLAPPGELFF. DNA of the CDR3: TGTGCCAGTCCAAGACTAGCCCCCCCCGGGGAGCTGTTTTTT.

The chain employs TRBV28 and TRBJ2-1, with TRBD2 matching 8 bases. J lost 6 bases, V lost 6 bases, and 16 bases had no gene match. This CDR3 is 17 amino acids long. Germline CDR1 MDHEN, CDR2 SYDVKM. CDR3 nucleotides: TGTGCCAGCAGCAAACCCCTGGAGGGACTAGGTCCCAATGAGCAGTTCTTC. This encodes CASSKPLEGLGPNEQFF.

Points on this clone: The sample carries other DNA sequences with the same CDR3. This rearrangement joins TRBV5-4 to TRBJ2-1, with D perhaps matching TRBD2 (6 bases). CDR1 SGHNT and CDR2 YYREEE come from the germline V gene (reference sequence). V gave up 2 bases and J gave up 0 bases, with 9 bases separating them. The CDR3 extends over 15 amino acids. CDR3 in amino acids: CASSFSGGSYNEQFF. DNA of the CDR3: TGTGCCAGCAGCTTCTCCGGGGGCTCCTACAATGAGCAGTTCTTC.

This clone was seen just once. This sequence joins TRBV9 and TRBJ2-1; 9 nucleotides line up with TRBD1. The CDR3 extends over 13 amino acids. The V gene end was trimmed by 4 bases and the J gene end by 9 bases; junction bases not matched to a gene: 5. The germline gives CDR1 SGDLS, CDR2 YYNGEE. The CDR3 sequence: CASSRTGAPEQFF. In DNA form, the CDR3 reads TGTGCCAGCAGCCGGACAGGGGCCCCTGAGCAGTTCTTC.

This clone was recorded a few times. The rearrangement joins TRBV5-5 to TRBJ1-3; TRBD1 matches 11 bases. Germline V gene data show CDR1 as SGHKS and CDR2 as YYEKEE (reference sequence). The CDR3 contains 16 residues. Trimming took 4 bases from V and 3 from J; bases not matched to a gene: 6. The DNA of the CDR3 is TGTGCCAGCAGCCGCCCCGGGACAGGGGGTGGAAACACCATATATTTT. It codes for CASSRPGTGGGNTIYF.

For the CDR3, the DNA is TGCGCCAGCAGGGCTAGCGGGCTCACAGATACGCAGTATTTT. Protein product: CASRASGLTDTQYF. V is TRBV5-1 and J is TRBJ2-3; 8 nucleotides align to TRBD2. Germline assignment: CDR1 SGHRS and CDR2 YFSETQ. Trimming at V came to 5 bases and at J to 2 bases, leaving 4 bases not matched to a gene. CDR3 length: 14 amino acids.